One and the same sample provided the 15 T cell receptor beta chains below, sequenced in a study of response to subunit inactivated influenza vaccine. TCRdb re-derived calls from the RT-PCR reads in MiXCR, one entry per CDR3 protein. The repertoire holds some 500,000 distinct CDR3 sequences, with 25% as singletons. Here the sequenced sample was CD4+ T cells sorted from PBMCs, taken approximately 5 days after vaccination. The source of these receptors is a man in his forties or fifties who received an inactivated influenza vaccine.

In this sample, this clonotype turned up a few times. V is TRBV5-1 and J is TRBJ2-2; 7 bases line up with TRBD1. In germline, CDR1 is SGHRS, CDR2 YFSETQ. CDR3 length: 16 residues. Trimming at V came to 4 bases and at J to 0 bases, leaving 6 bases not matched to a gene. The CDR3 DNA reads as TGCGCCAGCAGCCAAACAGGGGTCCCGAACACCGGGGAGCTGTTTTTT. It translates to CASSQTGVPNTGELFF.

This clonotype was observed a handful of times. The J gene is TRBJ1-5, the V gene TRBV4-2, with 10 bases aligning to TRBD1. J gave up 5 bases and V 1 base, and 5 bases lay outside the gene matches. CDR1 LGHNA and CDR2 YNFKEQ come from the germline V gene. This CDR3 is built from 16 residues. The CDR3 bases are TGTGCCAGCAGCCAAGGCGGGACAGGGGTACATCAGCCCCAGCATTTT. Protein product: CASSQGGTGVHQPQHF.

In its sample, this clonotype was seen a few times. The chain combines TRBV6-2 or TRBV6-3 with TRBJ1-2, with D possibly being TRBD1 (6 bases). This CDR3 is built from 12 residues. Trimming pared 6 bases from V and 4 bases from J, leaving 9 bases between. Per germline, CDR1 MNHEY and CDR2 SVGEGT. The CDR3 DNA reads TGTGCCAGCAGGGACAGTCTCTATGGCTACACCTTC. It translates to CASRDSLYGYTF.

This sequence joins TRBV29-1 and TRBJ1-1; 7 nucleotides match TRBD1. V shed 8 bases and J 4 bases; nucleotides not matched to a gene: 7. CDR1 is SQVTM, CDR2 ANQGSEA, per germline. There are 12 residues in the CDR3. Here the CDR3 DNA reads TGCAGCACGGGGTCAGGGGGCACTGAAGCTTTCTTT. Encoded protein: CSTGSGGTEAFF. The variable domain in full, completed from reference TRBV29-1 and TRBJ1-1, reads SAVISQKPSRDICQRGTSLTIQCQVDSQVTMMFWYRQQPGQSLTLIATANQGSEATYESGFVIDKFPISRPNLTFSTLTVSNMSPEDSSIYLCSTGSGGTEAFFGQGTRLTVV.

A few counts support this clonotype. The V and J genes are TRBV6-2 or TRBV6-3 and TRBJ2-7; 11 nucleotides line up with TRBD2. The junction had 3 bases not matched to a gene; V was cut back by 0 bases and J by 2 bases. Germline V CDR1 and CDR2: MNHEY, SVGEGT. This CDR3 is 16 amino acids long. CDR3 bases: TGTGCCAGCAGTTACTCACCGGGACTAGCGGCCTACGAGCAGTACTTC. The encoded protein is CASSYSPGLAAYEQYF.

The rearrangement uses TRBV18 and TRBJ2-5; the match to TRBD1 covers 8 bases. V lost 6 bases and J lost 3; bases outside the gene matches: 12. CDR3 length: 16 residues. Germline V gene sequence: CDR1 KGHSH, CDR2 LQKENI. The CDR3 nucleotides read TGTGCCAGCTCTACCACCTCGACAGGGGCCGAAGAGACCCAGTACTTC. Translated, it gives CASSTTSTGAEETQYF.

V gene TRBV24-1 combines with J gene TRBJ2-1; TRBD2 aligns across 10 bases. V lost 5 bases to trimming and J lost 3 bases; unmatched junction nucleotides: 6. This CDR3 has 16 amino acids. The germline V gene has CDR1 KGHDR and CDR2 SFDVKD. Here the CDR3 DNA reads TGTGCCACCAGTGGGACACGGACTAGCGGCTACAATGAGCAGTTCTTC. It codes for CATSGTRTSGYNEQFF.

The chain combines TRBV6-1 with TRBJ2-1; 12 nucleotides agree with TRBD1. V shed 3 bases and J 8 bases; nucleotides not matched to a gene: 5. Germline lookup yields CDR1 MNHNS and CDR2 SASEGT. The CDR3 sequence is 15 residues long. The CDR3 DNA is TGTGCCAGCAGTGACAAGGGACAGGGGGCCTATGAGCAGTTCTTC. It specifies CASSDKGQGAYEQFF.

The rearrangement joins TRBV5-1 to TRBJ2-5; 13 bases fit TRBD2. The germline gives CDR1 SGHRS, CDR2 YFSETQ. The CDR3 sequence is 18 residues long. J lost 4 bases, V lost 4 bases, and 13 bases had no gene match. CDR3 sequence (DNA): TGCGCCAGCAGCGATGGAGTTCGACTAGCGGGGGGTGGAGAGACCCAGTACTTC. Protein product: CASSDGVRLAGGGETQYF.

The genes are TRBV7-2 and TRBJ2-1; 12 bases fit TRBD2. Looked up from germline, CDR1 is SGHTA and CDR2 is FQGNSA. This CDR3 is built from 17 residues. The trim removed 5 bases at V and 3 bases at J, leaving 8 bases unmatched. The CDR3 protein is CASSRRTSGKIYNEQFF. In DNA, the CDR3 is TGTGCCAGCAGCCGCAGGACTAGCGGGAAGATCTACAATGAGCAGTTCTTC. The variable domain in full, with the rest retrieved from reference TRBV7-2 and TRBJ2-1, is GAGVSQSPSNKVTEKGKDVELRCDPISGHTALYWYRQSLGQGLEFLIYFQGNSAPDKSGLPSDRFSAERTGGSVSTLTIQRTQQEDSAVYLCASSRRTSGKIYNEQFFGPGTRLTVL.

This clonotype has just a few counts. The chain joins TRBV12-3 or TRBV12-4 to TRBJ2-1; weak D call: TRBD1 (5 bases). CDR3 length: 14 residues. Trimming cost V 2 bases and J 4 bases, with 9 bases left between them. CDR3 amino acids: CASSLSRVYNEQFF. The CDR3 nucleotides read TGTGCCAGCAGTTTATCCAGGGTTTACAATGAGCAGTTCTTC.

The genes are TRBV11-2 and TRBJ2-7, with TRBD1 matching over 10 bases. The CDR3 is made up of 16 amino acids. Germline assignment: CDR1 SGHAT and CDR2 FQNNGV. Losses at the gene ends were 6 bases for V and 1 base for J; bases not matched to a gene: 9. CDR3 in amino acids: CASRLFRDRGSYEQYF. The CDR3 DNA sequence: TGTGCCAGCAGGTTATTCCGGGACAGGGGTTCCTACGAGCAGTACTTC.

The chain couples TRBV10-2 to TRBJ2-3; D gene ambiguous. There are 12 residues in the CDR3. Germline assignment: CDR1 WSHSY and CDR2 SAAADI. V was cut by 3 bases and J by 6 bases, with 7 bases left in between. Written as DNA, the CDR3 is TGCGCCAGCAGTGATATGTCGGATACGCAGTATTTT. This sequence encodes CASSDMSDTQYF.

This clonotype was observed a few times. V usage is TRBV5-1 and J usage is TRBJ2-7, with 14 bases aligning to TRBD2. CDR1 and CDR2 from the germline V gene are SGHRS and YFSETQ. This CDR3 spans 15 amino acids. J gave up 6 bases and V 5 bases, and 7 bases lay outside the gene matches. DNA for the CDR3: TGCGCCAGCAGATTAGTTGGACTAGCGGGAGGCGAGCAGTACTTC. It encodes CASRLVGLAGGEQYF.

This clonotype has a handful of counts. V usage is TRBV29-1 and J usage is TRBJ2-2, with TRBD2 as a possible D gene (6 bases). With 7 bases removed from V and 3 bases from J, the gap between germline ends came to 18 bases. The CDR3 loop spans 15 amino acids. Germline V lookup: CDR1 SQVTM, CDR2 ANQGSEA. CDR3 nucleotides: TGCAGCGCACGAAACCGGAGGGGTGACACCGGGGAGCTGTTTTTT. Protein sequence: CSARNRRGDTGELFF.